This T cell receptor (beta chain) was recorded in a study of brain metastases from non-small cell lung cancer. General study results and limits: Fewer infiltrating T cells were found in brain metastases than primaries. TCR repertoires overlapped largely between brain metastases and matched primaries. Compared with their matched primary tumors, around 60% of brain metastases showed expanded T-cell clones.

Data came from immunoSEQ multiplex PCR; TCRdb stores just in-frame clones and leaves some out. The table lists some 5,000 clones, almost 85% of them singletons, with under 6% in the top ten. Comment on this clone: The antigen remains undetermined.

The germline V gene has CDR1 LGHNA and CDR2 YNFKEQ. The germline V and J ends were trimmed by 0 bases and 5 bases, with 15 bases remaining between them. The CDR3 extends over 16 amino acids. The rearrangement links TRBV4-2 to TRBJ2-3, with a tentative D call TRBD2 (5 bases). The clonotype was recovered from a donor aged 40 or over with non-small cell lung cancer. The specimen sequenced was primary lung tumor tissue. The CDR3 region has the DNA TGTGCCAGCAGCCAAGAGCAAGCGGCCGAGCAAGATACGCAGTATTTT. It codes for CASSQEQAAEQDTQYF.